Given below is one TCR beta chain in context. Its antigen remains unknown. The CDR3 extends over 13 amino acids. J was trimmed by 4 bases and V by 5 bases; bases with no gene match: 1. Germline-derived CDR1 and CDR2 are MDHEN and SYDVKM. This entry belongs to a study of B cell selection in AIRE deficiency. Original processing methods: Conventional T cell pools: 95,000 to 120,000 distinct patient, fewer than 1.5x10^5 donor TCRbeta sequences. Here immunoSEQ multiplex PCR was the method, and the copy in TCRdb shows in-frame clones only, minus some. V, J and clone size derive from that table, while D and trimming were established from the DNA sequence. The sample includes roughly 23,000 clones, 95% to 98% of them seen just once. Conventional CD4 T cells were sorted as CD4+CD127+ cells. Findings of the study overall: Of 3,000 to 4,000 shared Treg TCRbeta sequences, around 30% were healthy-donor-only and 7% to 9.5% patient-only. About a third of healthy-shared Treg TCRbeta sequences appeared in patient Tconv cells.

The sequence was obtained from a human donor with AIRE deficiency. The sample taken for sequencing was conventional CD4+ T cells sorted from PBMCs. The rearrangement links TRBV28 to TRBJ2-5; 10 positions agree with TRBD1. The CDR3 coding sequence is TGTGCCAGCAGTAGGACAGGGGGAGAGACCCAGTACTTC. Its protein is CASSRTGGETQYF.